This T cell receptor (beta chain) was obtained from a study of blood T cell repertoires in COVID-19. Recruitment covered about 25 US areas and drew participants whose ages spanned about 18 to 90 years. Participants' reported clinical history set cohort assignment. Per the germline V gene, CDR1 is SGHRS and CDR2 is YFSETQ. Trimming stripped 0 bases from V and 7 bases from J, with 13 bases between. The CDR3 consists of 14 residues. Authors' methods: Counts of nucleated cells, estimated from reference gene primer amplification, were obtained. Only in-frame clones appear in the TCRdb table, and some are missing; sequencing was by immunoSEQ multiplex PCR. That table supplies the V and J calls and clone size; D and trimming were determined from the DNA. In the table there are fewer than 250,000 clones, over 75% of which are singletons.

The chain joins TRBV5-1 to TRBJ1-2; D might be TRBD1 (6 bases). The sample taken for sequencing was PBMCs or T cells enriched from blood (not recorded which). The clonotype comes from a woman aged 45-65 years with acute COVID-19. This chain's CDR3 is CASSLDRTVSGYTF. Written as DNA, the CDR3 is TGCGCCAGCAGCTTGGACCGGACAGTCAGTGGCTACACCTTC.